This record concerns one TCR beta chain sequence. Antigen unknown. This specimen comes from a study of cytomegalovirus exposure and HLA in healthy donors. Regarding the study as a whole: In a later analysis, compared with equally common non-associated chains, HLA-associated beta chains were more expanded. Researchers reported that a few CMV-associated chains were confirmed in vitro as CMV antigen-specific.

V was cut by 0 bases and J by 2 bases, with 8 bases left in between. CDR3 length equals 14 residues. Germline V CDR1 and CDR2: SGHRS, YFSETQ. It was with 60 Vbeta and 13 Jbeta primers that the PCR ran. Source study methods: The authors later counted 65 million to 90 million unique TCR beta chains, 9.5 million to 13 million of them shared. Method: immunoSEQ multiplex PCR; TCRdb's copy keeps in-frame clones and lacks some. The D gene and trimming were derived from the DNA, and the V and J assignments and clone size from that table. This table holds about 130,000 clones, more than 9% found once. Sequenced: PBMCs. The TCR comes from a woman aged 18-29 years in good health and CMV-seropositive. This chain links TRBV5-1 with TRBJ1-1; D uncertain. The DNA for the CDR3 is TGCGCCAGCAGCTTGGTGGGCCGAAACACTGAAGCTTTCTTT. Translated: CASSLVGRNTEAFF.